The T cell receptor beta chain under discussion was sequenced for a study of T cell changes during pregnancy in multiple sclerosis. CDR3 length equals 15 residues. The germline V gene encodes CDR1 MRHNA and CDR2 SNTAGT. V gave up 0 bases and J gave up 2 bases; unmatched junction bases: 0. This clone came up a few times. Assay used: immunoSEQ multiplex PCR; TCRdb lists only in-frame clones, some missing. The repertoire consists of over 55,000 clones, with 80% to 90% occurring once and the leading ten covering approximately 5%. This TCR was sampled from a human donor whose cells served as feeder cells for cultures in a pregnancy study. The sample consisted of peripheral blood from another person, used as feeder cells. The chain is built from TRBV6-4 and TRBJ2-7; 11 nucleotides align to TRBD2. The CDR3 sequence: CASSDSSGGAYEQYF. CDR3 coding DNA: TGTGCCAGCAGTGACTCTAGCGGGGGGGCCTACGAGCAGTACTTC.